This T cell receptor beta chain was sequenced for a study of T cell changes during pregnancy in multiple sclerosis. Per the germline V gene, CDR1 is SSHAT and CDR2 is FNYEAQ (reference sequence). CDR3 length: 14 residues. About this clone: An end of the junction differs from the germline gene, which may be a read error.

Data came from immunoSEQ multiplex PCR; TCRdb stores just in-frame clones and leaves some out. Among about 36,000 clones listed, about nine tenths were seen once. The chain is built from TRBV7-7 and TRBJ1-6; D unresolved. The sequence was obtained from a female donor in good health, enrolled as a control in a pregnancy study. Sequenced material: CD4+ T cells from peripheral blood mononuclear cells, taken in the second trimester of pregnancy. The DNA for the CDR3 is TGTGCTAGCAGCTCTAGTGAACCTAATTCACCCCTCCACTTT. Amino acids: CASSSSEPNSPLHF.